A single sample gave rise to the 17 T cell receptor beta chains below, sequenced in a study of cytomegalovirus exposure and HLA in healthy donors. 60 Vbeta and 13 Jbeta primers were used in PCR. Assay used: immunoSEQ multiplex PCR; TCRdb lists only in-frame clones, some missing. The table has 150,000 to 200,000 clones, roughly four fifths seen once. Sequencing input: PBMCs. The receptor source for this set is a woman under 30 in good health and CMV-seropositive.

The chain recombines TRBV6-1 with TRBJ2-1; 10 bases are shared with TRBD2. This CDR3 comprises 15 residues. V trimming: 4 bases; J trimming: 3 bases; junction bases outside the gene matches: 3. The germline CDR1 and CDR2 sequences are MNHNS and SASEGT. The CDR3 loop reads CASSVLAGDYNEQFF. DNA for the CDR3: TGTGCCAGCAGTGTTCTAGCGGGGGACTACAATGAGCAGTTCTTC.

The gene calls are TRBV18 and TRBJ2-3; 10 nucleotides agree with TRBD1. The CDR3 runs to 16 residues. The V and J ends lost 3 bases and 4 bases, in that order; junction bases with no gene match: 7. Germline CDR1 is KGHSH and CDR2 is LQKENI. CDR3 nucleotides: TGTGCCAGCTCACCGGGACAGGGGTTTGAGGCAGATACGCAGTATTTT. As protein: CASSPGQGFEADTQYF.

The CDR3 protein is CASQNRGEVTDTQYF. The CDR3 DNA sequence: TGTGCCAGCCAAAACAGGGGCGAAGTCACAGATACGCAGTATTTT. The rearrangement joins TRBV11-2 to TRBJ2-3; TRBD1 agrees at 7 bases. The trim removed 8 bases at V and 2 bases at J, leaving 10 bases unmatched. CDR1 is SGHAT, CDR2 FQNNGV, per germline. This CDR3 comprises 15 residues.

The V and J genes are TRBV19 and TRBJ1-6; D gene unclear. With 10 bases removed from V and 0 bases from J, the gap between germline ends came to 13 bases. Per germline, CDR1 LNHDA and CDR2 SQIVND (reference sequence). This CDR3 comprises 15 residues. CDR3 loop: CATAGGSSYNSPLHF. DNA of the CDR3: TGTGCCACTGCGGGCGGGAGCTCCTATAATTCACCCCTCCACTTT. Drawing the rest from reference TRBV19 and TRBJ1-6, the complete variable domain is DGGITQSPKYLFRKEGQNVTLSCEQNLNHDAMYWYRQDPGQGLRLIYYSQIVNDFQKGDIAEGYSVSREKKESFPLTVTSAQKNPTAFYLCATAGGSSYNSPLHFGNGTRLTVT.

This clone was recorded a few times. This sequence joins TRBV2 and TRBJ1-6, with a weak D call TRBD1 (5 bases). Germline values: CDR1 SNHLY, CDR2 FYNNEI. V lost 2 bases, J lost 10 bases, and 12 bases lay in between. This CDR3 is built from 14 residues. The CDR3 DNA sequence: TGTGCCAGCAGTGAAAGGACACACGGGTCACCCCTCCACTTT. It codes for CASSERTHGSPLHF.

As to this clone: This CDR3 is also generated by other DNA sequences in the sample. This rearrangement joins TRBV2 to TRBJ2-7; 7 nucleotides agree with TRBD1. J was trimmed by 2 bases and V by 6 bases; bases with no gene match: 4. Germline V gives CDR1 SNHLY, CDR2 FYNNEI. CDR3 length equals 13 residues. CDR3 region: CASRTGVPYEQYF. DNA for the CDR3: TGTGCCAGCAGAACAGGGGTCCCCTACGAGCAGTACTTC. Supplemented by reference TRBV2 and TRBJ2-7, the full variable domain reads EPEVTQTPSHQVTQMGQEVILRCVPISNHLYFYWYRQILGQKVEFLVSFYNNEISEKSEIFDDQFSVERPDGSNFTLKIRSTKLEDSAMYFCASRTGVPYEQYFGPGTRLTVT.

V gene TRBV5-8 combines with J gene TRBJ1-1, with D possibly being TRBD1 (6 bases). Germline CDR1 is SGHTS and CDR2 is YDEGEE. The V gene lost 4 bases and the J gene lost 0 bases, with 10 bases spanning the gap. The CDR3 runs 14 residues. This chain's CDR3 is CASSVTGLNTEAFF. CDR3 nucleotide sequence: TGTGCCAGCAGCGTGACAGGATTGAACACTGAAGCTTTCTTT.

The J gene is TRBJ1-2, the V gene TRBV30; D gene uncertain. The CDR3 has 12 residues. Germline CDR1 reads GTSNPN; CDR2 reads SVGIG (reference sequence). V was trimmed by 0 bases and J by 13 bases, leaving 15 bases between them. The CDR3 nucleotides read TGTGCCTGGAGTGTAACAGAAGTCGGCGTCACCTTC. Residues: CAWSVTEVGVTF.

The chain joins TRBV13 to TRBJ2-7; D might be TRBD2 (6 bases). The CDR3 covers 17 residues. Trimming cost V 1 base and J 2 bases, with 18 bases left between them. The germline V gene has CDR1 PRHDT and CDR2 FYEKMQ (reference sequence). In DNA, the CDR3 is TGTGCCAGCAGCTTAGCCCCTCGCGGGACCCCAACCTACGAGCAGTACTTC. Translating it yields CASSLAPRGTPTYEQYF.

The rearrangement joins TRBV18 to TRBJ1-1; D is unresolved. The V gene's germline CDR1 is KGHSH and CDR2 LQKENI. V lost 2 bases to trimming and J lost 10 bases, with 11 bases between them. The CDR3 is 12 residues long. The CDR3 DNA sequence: TGTGCCAGCTCACCAGCGGGTATCGGAGCTTTCTTT. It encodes CASSPAGIGAFF. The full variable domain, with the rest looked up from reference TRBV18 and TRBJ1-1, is NAGVMQNPRHLVRRRGQEARLRCSPMKGHSHVYWYRQLPEEGLKFMVYLQKENIIDESGMPKERFSAEFPKEGPSILRIQQVVRGDSAAYFCASSPAGIGAFFGQGTRLTVV.

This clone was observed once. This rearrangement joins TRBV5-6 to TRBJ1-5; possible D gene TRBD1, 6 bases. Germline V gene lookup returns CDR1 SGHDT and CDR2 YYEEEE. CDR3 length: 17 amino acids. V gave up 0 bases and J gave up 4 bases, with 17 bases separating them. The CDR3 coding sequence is TGTGCCAGCAGCTTGGCCCGCGGACAGACCCCGAATCAGCCCCAGCATTTT. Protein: CASSLARGQTPNQPQHF.

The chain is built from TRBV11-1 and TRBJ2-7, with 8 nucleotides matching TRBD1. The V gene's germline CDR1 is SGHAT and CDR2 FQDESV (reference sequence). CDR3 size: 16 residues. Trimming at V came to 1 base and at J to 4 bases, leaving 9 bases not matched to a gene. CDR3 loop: CASSLEDRGFEYEQYF. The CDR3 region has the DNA TGTGCCAGCAGCTTAGAAGACAGGGGATTCGAGTACGAGCAGTACTTC.

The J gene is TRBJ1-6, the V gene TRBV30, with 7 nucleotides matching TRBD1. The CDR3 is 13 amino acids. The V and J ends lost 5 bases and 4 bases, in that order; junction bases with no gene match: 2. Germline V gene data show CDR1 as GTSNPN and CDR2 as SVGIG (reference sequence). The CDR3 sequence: CAWGTAYNSPLHF. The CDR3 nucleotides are TGTGCCTGGGGGACAGCTTATAATTCACCCCTCCACTTT.

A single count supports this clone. The CDR3 nucleotides read TGTGCCAGCAGCTTTTTTGGAGCAACTGAAGCTTTCTTT. Amino acids: CASSFFGATEAFF. The V gene is TRBV7-9, the J gene TRBJ1-1; unclear D gene. CDR1 and CDR2 from the germline V gene are SEHNR and FQNEAQ (reference sequence). V gave up 3 bases and J gave up 5 bases, with 10 bases separating them. CDR3 size: 13 residues. Based on the CDR3 plus reference TRBV7-9 and TRBJ1-1, the full variable domain is DTGVSQNPRHKITKRGQNVTFRCDPISEHNRLYWYRQTLGQGPEFLTYFQNEAQLEKSRLLSDRFSAERPKGSFSTLEIQRTEQGDSAMYLCASSFFGATEAFFGQGTRLTVV.

The CDR3 nucleotides read TGTGCCAGCAGAAACAGGGCACATCAGCCCCAGCATTTT. Encoded protein: CASRNRAHQPQHF. This chain links TRBV6-5 with TRBJ1-5; possibly TRBD1 for D (6 bases). CDR3 size: 13 residues. The germline gives CDR1 MNHEY, CDR2 SVGAGI. V gave up 6 bases and J gave up 5 bases, with 11 bases separating them.

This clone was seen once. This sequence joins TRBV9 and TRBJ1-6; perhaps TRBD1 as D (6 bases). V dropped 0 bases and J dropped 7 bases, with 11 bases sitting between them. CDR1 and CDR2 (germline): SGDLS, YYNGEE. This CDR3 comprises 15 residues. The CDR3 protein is CASSVGWTDNSPLHF. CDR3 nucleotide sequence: TGTGCCAGCAGCGTAGGGTGGACAGACAATTCACCCCTCCACTTT.

DNA for the CDR3: TGCGCCAGCAGCTCAGAATCCGAGCAGTACTTC. It specifies CASSSESEQYF. The rearrangement links TRBV5-1 to TRBJ2-7, with D unresolved. The germline CDR1 and CDR2 sequences are SGHRS and YFSETQ. V dropped 3 bases and J dropped 6 bases, with 7 bases sitting between them. The CDR3 covers 11 residues. Combining the CDR3 with reference TRBV5-1 and TRBJ2-7 gives the whole variable domain KAGVTQTPRYLIKTRGQQVTLSCSPISGHRSVSWYQQTPGQGLQFLFEYFSETQRNKGNFPGRFSGRQFSNSRSEMNVSTLELGDSALYLCASSSESEQYFGPGTRLTVT.